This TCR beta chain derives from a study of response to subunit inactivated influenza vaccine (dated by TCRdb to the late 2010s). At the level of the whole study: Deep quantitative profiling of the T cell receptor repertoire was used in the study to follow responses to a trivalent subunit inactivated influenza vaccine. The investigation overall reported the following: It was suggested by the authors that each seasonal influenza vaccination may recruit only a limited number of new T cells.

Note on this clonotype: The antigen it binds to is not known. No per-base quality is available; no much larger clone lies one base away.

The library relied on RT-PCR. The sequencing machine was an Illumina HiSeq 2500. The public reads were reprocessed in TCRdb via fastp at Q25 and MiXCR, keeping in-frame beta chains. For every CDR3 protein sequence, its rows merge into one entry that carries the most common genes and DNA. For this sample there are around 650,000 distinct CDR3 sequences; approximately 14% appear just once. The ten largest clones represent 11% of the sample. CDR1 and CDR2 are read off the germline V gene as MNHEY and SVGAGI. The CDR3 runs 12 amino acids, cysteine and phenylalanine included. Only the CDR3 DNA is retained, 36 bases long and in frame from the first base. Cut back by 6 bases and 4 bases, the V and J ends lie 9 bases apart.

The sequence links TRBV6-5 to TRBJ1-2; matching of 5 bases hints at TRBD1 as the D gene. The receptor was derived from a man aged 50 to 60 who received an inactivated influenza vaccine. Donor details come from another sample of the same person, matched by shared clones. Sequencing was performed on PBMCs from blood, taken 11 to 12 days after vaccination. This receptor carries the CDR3 CASRWGLYGYTF. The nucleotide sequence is TGTGCCAGCAGATGGGGACTCTATGGCTACACCTTC.